These 7 T cell receptor beta chains came from one sample sequenced in a study of T-cell reconstitution after alpha-beta-depleted transplantation in children (dated by TCRdb to between 2015 and 2016). The method was PCR. The sequencer was an Illumina HiSeq 2500. Molecular barcoding was employed in the preparation of TCR libraries, with unique molecular identifiers being used to normalize TCRbeta repertoire quantification. TCRdb's own reprocessing of the public reads used fastp at Q25 and MiXCR and kept productive beta chains. Every distinct CDR3 protein forms one entry, paired with its most common genes and DNA. The sample table shows about 360,000 distinct CDR3 sequences, and 13% are seen once. Around 4.5% of the sample is in the top ten clones. The sample was PBMCs, taken from the stem cell graft. The receptors here all came from a human donor who donated a stem cell graft to a child with Fanconi anemia.

The chain links TRBV6-2 or TRBV6-3 to TRBJ2-7, with 7 nucleotides matching TRBD2. Germline V gene sequence: CDR1 MNHEY, CDR2 SVGEGT. With 7 bases clipped from V and 0 bases from J, the junction kept 3 bases outside the gene matches. The CDR3 contains 13 residues. Here the CDR3 reads CASKRGNSYEQYF. The CDR3 DNA reads as TGTGCCAGCAAGCGGGGTAACTCCTACGAGCAGTACTTC.

This clonotype came up a few times. The rearrangement joins TRBV29-1 to TRBJ2-7; no clear D. The CDR3 loop spans 14 amino acids. Per the germline V gene, CDR1 is SQVTM and CDR2 is ANQGSEA. Trimming pared 4 bases from V and 2 bases from J, leaving 15 bases between. CDR3 sequence (DNA): TGCAGCGTTGTGTGGGTTCATACCACCTACGAGCAGTACTTC. This gives the protein CSVVWVHTTYEQYF.

The chain joins TRBV5-5 to TRBJ2-3, with 9 bases identical to TRBD2. CDR1 is SGHKS and CDR2 is YYEKEE in the germline V gene (reference sequence). The CDR3 totals 17 residues. V lost 3 bases to trimming and J lost 0 bases; unmatched junction nucleotides: 8. The CDR3 here is CASSSRSAGGSTDTQYF. CDR3 nucleotides: TGTGCCAGCAGCTCGCGGTCCGCGGGGGGGAGCACAGATACGCAGTATTTT.

This clonotype came up many times. V usage is TRBV7-9 and J usage is TRBJ2-2, with D possibly matching TRBD2 (5 bases). Germline CDR1 is SEHNR and CDR2 is FQNEAQ (reference sequence). The CDR3 loop spans 14 amino acids. The germline V and J ends were trimmed by 3 bases and 3 bases, with 8 bases remaining between them. DNA for the CDR3: TGTGCCAGCAGCTTTGAGGGTTACACCGGGGAGCTGTTTTTT. This translates into CASSFEGYTGELFF.

This clonotype was found a few times. The V call is TRBV20-1, the J call TRBJ2-1; D is unclear. The CDR3 loop spans 12 amino acids. Germline V gives CDR1 DFQATT, CDR2 SNEGSKA (reference sequence). V dropped 3 bases and J dropped 3 bases, with 6 bases sitting between them. CDR3 residues: CSASSDYNEQFF. In DNA form, the CDR3 reads TGCAGTGCTAGTTCAGACTACAATGAGCAGTTCTTC.

The rearrangement links TRBV4-1 to TRBJ2-5; TRBD2 matches 10 bases. The V segment lost 0 bases and the J segment 8 bases; nucleotides outside the gene matches: 6. There are 15 residues in the CDR3. CDR1 is MGHRA, CDR2 YSYEKL, per germline. The CDR3 spells CASSQEGSGGSTQYF. The CDR3 DNA follows: TGCGCCAGCAGCCAAGAGGGTAGCGGGGGGTCTACCCAGTACTTC.

A few counts support this clonotype. The chain is built from TRBV12-3 or TRBV12-4 and TRBJ2-3; tentatively, D is TRBD2 (6 bases). The V and J ends lost 7 bases and 5 bases respectively, with 16 bases between them. CDR3 size: 14 residues. As DNA, the CDR3 is TGTGCCAGCACCCTTAGCGGACCAGGAGATACGCAGTATTTT. Translated: CASTLSGPGDTQYF.